What follows are 6 T cell receptor beta chains derived from one specimen sequenced in a study of cytomegalovirus exposure and HLA in healthy donors. The PCR made use of 60 Vbeta and 13 Jbeta primers. Generated by immunoSEQ multiplex PCR, the TCRdb table keeps only in-frame clones and is missing some. The sample carries approximately 89,000 clones, less than 70% recorded once. Sample: PBMCs. The origin of the receptors is a female donor in good health and CMV-seronegative.

This clone was picked up one time. The chain is built from TRBV6-5 and TRBJ1-2; 11 bases agree with TRBD1. The CDR3 has 14 amino acids. Germline V CDR1 and CDR2: MNHEY, SVGAGI. Trimming cost V 6 bases and J 3 bases; bases outside gene matches: 3. The CDR3: CASRKGQGDYGYTF. DNA for the CDR3: TGTGCCAGCAGAAAGGGACAGGGGGACTATGGCTACACCTTC.

About this clone itself: In the same sample, other DNA sequences code for this CDR3. The genes are TRBV6-5 and TRBJ1-1; perhaps TRBD1 as D (5 bases). Germline V gives CDR1 MNHEY, CDR2 SVGAGI. This CDR3 comprises 13 residues. The germline V and J ends were trimmed by 3 bases and 4 bases, with 9 bases remaining between them. The CDR3 region is CASSYGGGTEAFF. CDR3 DNA: TGTGCCAGCAGTTATGGGGGGGGCACTGAAGCTTTCTTT.

This clone was seen more than once but under ten times. The chain couples TRBV9 to TRBJ2-5; TRBD2 aligns across 12 bases. Germline CDR1 SGDLS, CDR2 YYNGEE. The CDR3 consists of 18 residues. Unmatched junction bases numbered 11, after V lost 0 bases and J lost 5 bases. CDR3 region: CASSVAGSSGGVVETQYF. The DNA for the CDR3 is TGTGCCAGCAGCGTAGCAGGGTCTAGCGGGGGGGTTGTGGAGACCCAGTACTTC.

The rearrangement links TRBV6-5 to TRBJ1-4, with a possible D match to TRBD1 (5 bases). V lost 8 bases to trimming and J lost 7 bases, with 17 bases between them. Germline V lookup: CDR1 MNHEY, CDR2 SVGAGI. The CDR3 runs 14 residues. The CDR3 reads CASCRAPVGEKLFF. CDR3 in DNA: TGTGCCAGCTGCAGGGCCCCCGTAGGTGAAAAACTGTTTTTT.

V usage is TRBV10-3 and J usage is TRBJ2-6, with D perhaps matching TRBD1 (6 bases). Trimming pared 6 bases from V and 4 bases from J, leaving 16 bases between. Germline V CDR1 and CDR2: ENHRY, SYGVKD. This CDR3 spans 16 amino acids. This CDR3 reads CAISEVPGAGANVLTF. Here the CDR3 DNA reads TGTGCCATCAGCGAGGTTCCAGGGGCCGGGGCCAACGTCCTGACTTTC.

This chain links TRBV29-1 with TRBJ1-5; 9 bases fit TRBD1. The CDR3 sequence is 14 residues long. Unmatched junction bases numbered 9, after V lost 6 bases and J lost 6 bases. Germline CDR1 SQVTM, CDR2 ANQGSEA. The CDR3 coding sequence is TGCAGCGTCACTACAGGGGGCGCGGCTCAGCCCCAGCATTTT. Its protein is CSVTTGGAAQPQHF.